Presented here are 15 T cell receptor beta chains from one specimen sequenced in a study of blood T cells in healthy people across ages. The use of a sample-barcoded 5' primer and a J-beta primer mix characterized a second PCR of about 6 to 12 cycles. TCRdb reprocessed the 5' RACE reads with MiXCR, giving one entry per CDR3 protein. The sample consists of 1.5 million to 2 million distinct CDR3 sequences, 40% to 55% of them appearing once. Sequenced input: blood. The receptor source for this set is a woman in her thirties or forties in good health.

This chain links TRBV5-1 with TRBJ2-7; 9 positions match TRBD2. The CDR3 is 15 residues long. Germline trimming cut 4 bases from V and 4 bases from J; bases unmatched to any gene: 9. Germline values: CDR1 SGHRS, CDR2 YFSETQ. As DNA, the CDR3 is TGCGCCAGCAGCGTTACCCCGGGACTAGCTTACGAGCAGTACTTC. Translated: CASSVTPGLAYEQYF.

This chain joins TRBV7-2 and TRBJ1-5; D gene uncertain. Trimming took 5 bases from V and 5 from J, leaving 10 bases between them. The germline V gene has CDR1 SGHTA and CDR2 FQGNSA. The CDR3 totals 13 residues. The CDR3 sequence: CASSVGPDQPQHF. The CDR3 DNA follows: TGTGCCAGCAGCGTAGGTCCGGATCAGCCCCAGCATTTT.

The rearrangement joins TRBV12-3 or TRBV12-4 to TRBJ2-7, with D uncertain. Trimming pared 8 bases from V and 3 bases from J, leaving 8 bases between. The CDR3 has 11 residues. This CDR3 is CASGLFYEQYF. CDR3 DNA sequence: TGTGCCAGCGGCCTGTTCTACGAGCAGTACTTC.

A few counts support this clonotype. The chain employs TRBV20-1 and TRBJ2-6; TRBD1 is a possible D gene (5 bases). Germline V gene sequence: CDR1 DFQATT, CDR2 SNEGSKA (reference sequence). The CDR3 covers 18 residues. Trimming stripped 0 bases from V and 0 bases from J, with 15 bases between. The CDR3 nucleotides are TGCAGTGCTAGAGACTCAGGGTGGGCCAGCTCTGGGGCCAACGTCCTGACTTTC. Its protein is CSARDSGWASSGANVLTF.

The chain is built from TRBV24-1 and TRBJ2-7; 10 bases fit TRBD1. The ends lost 5 bases at V and 3 bases at J; junction bases unmatched: 3. This CDR3 spans 14 amino acids. CDR1 KGHDR and CDR2 SFDVKD come from the germline V gene. CDR3 region: CATSGTGGDYEQYF. DNA for the CDR3: TGTGCCACCAGTGGGACAGGGGGTGACTACGAGCAGTACTTC.

This clonotype was seen more than once but under ten times. CDR3 nucleotides: TGCAGCGTTCTGGGCCGCCCCCGCCATGAGCAGTTCTTC. Translation: CSVLGRPRHEQFF. V is TRBV29-1 and J is TRBJ2-1, with D unresolved. Trimming stripped 5 bases from V and 8 bases from J, with 16 bases between. The CDR3 is 13 amino acids. CDR1 and CDR2 (germline): SQVTM, ANQGSEA.

This clonotype was recorded a few times. J is TRBJ2-5 and V is TRBV24-1; possibly TRBD1 for D (6 bases). Trimming took off 7 bases at V and 0 bases at J, with 8 bases between the two ends. The CDR3 totals 13 residues. Germline CDR1 is KGHDR and CDR2 is SFDVKD. CDR3 protein: CATSYRDQETQYF. CDR3 DNA: TGTGCCACCAGCTACAGGGACCAAGAGACCCAGTACTTC.

This clonotype turned up a few times. This chain links TRBV11-2 with TRBJ1-2; D remains ambiguous. Trimming took off 5 bases at V and 0 bases at J, with 10 bases between the two ends. The CDR3 is made up of 14 amino acids. Germline CDR1 and CDR2: SGHAT and FQNNGV. DNA of the CDR3: TGTGCCAGCAGCCCTACCCGAGCTAACTATGGCTACACCTTC. The encoded protein is CASSPTRANYGYTF.

This clonotype was observed a few times. The chain recombines TRBV5-6 with TRBJ2-1, with 7 bases fitting TRBD1. The CDR3 consists of 15 residues. The V segment lost 0 bases and the J segment 8 bases; nucleotides outside the gene matches: 8. Germline-derived CDR1 and CDR2 are SGHDT and YYEEEE. The DNA of the CDR3 is TGTGCCAGCAGCTTGGGGGACCGCGACAGGGATGAGCAGTTCTTC. Its translation is CASSLGDRDRDEQFF. The variable domain in full, with the rest retrieved from reference TRBV5-6 and TRBJ2-1, is DAGVTQSPTHLIKTRGQQVTLRCSPKSGHDTVSWYQQALGQGPQFIFQYYEEEERQRGNFPDRFSGHQFPNYSSELNVNALLLGDSALYLCASSLGDRDRDEQFFGPGTRLTVL.

This clonotype turned up a few times. This chain joins TRBV28 and TRBJ2-7; TRBD1 matches at 7 bases. Unmatched junction bases numbered 5, after V lost 3 bases and J lost 6 bases. Germline-derived CDR1 and CDR2 are MDHEN and SYDVKM. The CDR3 has 13 amino acids. The CDR3 DNA follows: TGTGCCAGCAGTTTCCCTCAGGGGGTCGAGCAGTACTTC. This encodes CASSFPQGVEQYF.

The rearrangement links TRBV4-1 to TRBJ1-6; D remains unclear. In germline, CDR1 is MGHRA, CDR2 YSYEKL. The CDR3 covers 16 residues. The V end was cut by 8 bases, the J end by 0 bases, with 14 bases between. The chain's CDR3 is CASLQARHSYNSPLHF. The CDR3 DNA is TGCGCCAGCCTCCAAGCGCGGCACTCCTATAATTCACCCCTCCACTTT.

This clonotype has a handful of counts. This rearrangement joins TRBV4-2 to TRBJ2-3, with TRBD2 matching 13 bases. The CDR3 totals 18 residues. The junction had 7 bases not matched to a gene; V was cut back by 0 bases and J by 4 bases. Germline V gene data show CDR1 as LGHNA and CDR2 as YNFKEQ. CDR3 protein: CASSQDMGLAGNADTQYF. CDR3 coding DNA: TGTGCCAGCAGCCAAGATATGGGACTAGCGGGGAACGCAGATACGCAGTATTTT.

This clonotype was found a few times. The chain has TRBV5-1 and TRBJ2-5; D gene unclear. V gave up 0 bases and J gave up 1 base, with 13 bases separating them. This CDR3 spans 16 amino acids. Germline V gene lookup returns CDR1 SGHRS and CDR2 YFSETQ. CDR3 sequence (DNA): TGCGCCAGCAGCTTGGGTTGGACGGACGCCCAAGAGACCCAGTACTTC. Translated, it gives CASSLGWTDAQETQYF.

This clonotype was picked up a small number of times. The chain is built from TRBV25-1 and TRBJ1-5, with no clear D. Trimming removed 1 base from V and 7 bases from J, with 11 bases in between. CDR3 length equals 14 residues. The V gene's germline CDR1 is MGHDK and CDR2 SYGVNS. The CDR3 loop is CASSESGVEQPQHF. For the CDR3, the DNA is TGTGCCAGCAGTGAATCCGGGGTTGAACAGCCCCAGCATTTT.

The chain links TRBV5-6 to TRBJ2-5; weak D call: TRBD1 (5 bases). With 2 bases removed from V and 1 base from J, the gap between germline ends came to 12 bases. The CDR3 has 15 amino acids. CDR1 SGHDT and CDR2 YYEEEE come from the germline V gene. CDR3 amino acids: CASSFFWQGQETQYF. In DNA form, the CDR3 reads TGTGCCAGCAGCTTCTTTTGGCAGGGCCAAGAGACCCAGTACTTC.